This T cell receptor (beta chain) is from a study of blood T cells in healthy people across ages. The study's findings and limits: Diversity figures derived from one million T cells were judged to underestimate the true value. Higher diversity, along with more naive CD4+ cells, distinguished long-lived donors from aged donors. Diversity of TCR beta correlated strongly with naive T cell percentage.

As to this clonotype: Antigen specificity is unknown.

Using a J-beta primer mix together with a sample-barcoded 5' primer, a second PCR was run for roughly 7 to 11 cycles. TCRdb called the 5' RACE reads again in MiXCR, with one record for every CDR3 protein. The repertoire holds 500,000 to 550,000 distinct CDR3 sequences, with approximately 25% as singletons. With 12 bases removed from V and 1 base from J, the gap between germline ends came to 8 bases. Germline V lookup: CDR1 KGHDR, CDR2 SFDVKD. This CDR3 has 12 residues. The sample also formed part of further work on T cells of mothers and their children.

The TCR comes from a boy aged 5 to 17 in good health. Source material: blood. The chain carries TRBV24-1 and TRBJ2-2; D unresolved. The CDR3 loop is CAPPRNTGELFF. The CDR3 DNA reads as TGTGCCCCCCCGCGGAACACCGGGGAGCTGTTTTTT.